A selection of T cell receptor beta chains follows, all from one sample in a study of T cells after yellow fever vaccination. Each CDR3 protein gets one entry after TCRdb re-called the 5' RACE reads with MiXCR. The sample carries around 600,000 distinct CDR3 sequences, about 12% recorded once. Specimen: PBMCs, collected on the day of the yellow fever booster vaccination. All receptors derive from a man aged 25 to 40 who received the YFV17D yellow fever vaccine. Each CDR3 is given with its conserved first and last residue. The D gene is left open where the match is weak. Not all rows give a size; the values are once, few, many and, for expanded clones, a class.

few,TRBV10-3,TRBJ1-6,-,TGTGCCATCAGTGAGTCCGGGGGGAGTTCACCCCTCCACTTT,CAISESGGSSPLHF
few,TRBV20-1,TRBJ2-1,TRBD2,TGCAGTGCAAAGCAACCGAAAAGACTAGCTGATGAGCAGTTCTTC,CSAKQPKRLADEQFF
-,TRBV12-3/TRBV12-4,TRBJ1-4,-,TGTGCCAGCAGGGCTCTGATTTCGGCTAATGAAAAACTGTTTTTT,CASRALISANEKLFF
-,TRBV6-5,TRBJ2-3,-,TGTGCCAGCAGTTTGACGGCGGCCCCAGATACGCAGTATTTT,CASSLTAAPDTQYF
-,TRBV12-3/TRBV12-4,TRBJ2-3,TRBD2,TGTGCCAGCAGTTTTGAACTAGCGGGAGTGGATACGCAGTATTTT,CASSFELAGVDTQYF
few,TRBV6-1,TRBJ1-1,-,TGTGCCAGCAGCGACGACGGAAGGAACACTGAAGCTTTCTTT,CASSDDGRNTEAFF
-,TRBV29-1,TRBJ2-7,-,TGCAGCGTTGACAATAGAGGGAGTGGTTTCTACGAGCAGTACTTC,CSVDNRGSGFYEQYF
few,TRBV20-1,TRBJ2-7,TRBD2,TGCAGTGCTAGTAAAGCGGGAAACTACGAGCAGTACTTC,CSASKAGNYEQYF
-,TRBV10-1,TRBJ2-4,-,TGCGCCAGCAGTCAGGGGAGGTCGTACATTCAGTACTTC,CASSQGRSYIQYF
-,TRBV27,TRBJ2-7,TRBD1,TGTGCCAGCAGTTCCCCCAGGGGGCTGGACGAGCAGTACTTC,CASSSPRGLDEQYF
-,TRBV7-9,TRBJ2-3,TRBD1,TGTGCCAGCAGCTTACAAGGGGGCGCCGGTACAGATACGCAGTATTTT,CASSLQGGAGTDTQYF
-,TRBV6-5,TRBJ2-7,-,TGTGCCAGCAGTTACTCGAGCAGCGGGTATCGCTACGAGCAGTACTTC,CASSYSSSGYRYEQYF
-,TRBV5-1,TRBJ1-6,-,TGCGCCAGCAGCCAAGACAGTCGGTATAATTCACCCCTCCACTTT,CASSQDSRYNSPLHF
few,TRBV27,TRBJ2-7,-,TGTGCCAGCAGTTTATCGATCCTGGAAACCTACGAGCAGTACTTC,CASSLSILETYEQYF
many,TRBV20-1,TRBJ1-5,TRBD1,TGCAGTGCTAGGGAGGGGGCCAATCAGCCCCAGCATTTT,CSAREGANQPQHF
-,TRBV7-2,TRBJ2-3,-,TGTGCCAGCAGCCCAAGCGGACCGAGAGGGGATACGCAGTATTTT,CASSPSGPRGDTQYF
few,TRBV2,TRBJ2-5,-,TGTGCCAGCACGGACGGCTACCAAGAGACCCAGTACTTC,CASTDGYQETQYF
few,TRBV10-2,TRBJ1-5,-,TGCGCCAGCAGCGACGACCGGTTTTTACCCCAGCATTTT,CASSDDRFLPQHF
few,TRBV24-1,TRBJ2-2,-,TGTGCCACCAGTGATTCGAGGACCGGGGAGCTGTTTTTT,CATSDSRTGELFF
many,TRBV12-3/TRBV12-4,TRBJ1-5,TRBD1,TGTGCCAGCAGTTTCGGGACAGGGTATCAATATAGCAATCAGCCCCAGCATTTT,CASSFGTGYQYSNQPQHF
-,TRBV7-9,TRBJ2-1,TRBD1,TGTGCCAGCAGCTTAGAACGGACAGGGTCATCCTACAATGAGCAGTTCTTC,CASSLERTGSSYNEQFF
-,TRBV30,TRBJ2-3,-,TGTGCCCTAATACAGGCAGGAGAAGATACGCAGTATTTT,CALIQAGEDTQYF
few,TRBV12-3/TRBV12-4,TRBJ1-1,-,TGTGCCAGCAGTTTAAGGACAGTGAGTGAAGCTTTCTTT,CASSLRTVSEAFF
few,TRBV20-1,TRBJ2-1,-,TGCAGTGCTAGAGGAGGGGCTACATACAATGAGCAGTTCTTC,CSARGGATYNEQFF
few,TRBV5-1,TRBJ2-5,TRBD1,TGCGCCAGCGCTACCGGGACAGGGGGCAAAGAGACCCAGTACTTC,CASATGTGGKETQYF
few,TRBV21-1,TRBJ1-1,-,TGTGCCAGCACCAACACCCCGGGACCCAAAAAAGGGGACACTGAAGCTTTCTTT,CASTNTPGPKKGDTEAFF
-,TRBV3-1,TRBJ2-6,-,TGTGCCAGCAGCAACCCCCCCCGGGCCAACGTCCTGACTTTC,CASSNPPRANVLTF
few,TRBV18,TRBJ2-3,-,TGTGCCAGCTCACCACCAGGGGCCCTCGGAGATACGCAGTATTTT,CASSPPGALGDTQYF
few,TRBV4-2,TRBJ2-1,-,TGTGCCAGCAGCCAAGCGTACGGGACAAACGATCAGTTCTTC,CASSQAYGTNDQFF
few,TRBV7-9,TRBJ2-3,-,TGTGCCAGCAGAGGGCAGCCCACAGATACGCAGTATTTT,CASRGQPTDTQYF
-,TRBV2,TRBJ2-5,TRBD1,TGTGCCAGCAAGATGACAGGGCTGGAGACCCAGTACTTC,CASKMTGLETQYF
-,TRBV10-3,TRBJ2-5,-,TGTGCCATCAGTGAACTCGCGACAGGACAAGAGACCCAGTACTTC,CAISELATGQETQYF
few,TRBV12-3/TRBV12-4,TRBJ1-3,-,TGTGCCAGCAGACGGGCCCTCTCTGGAAACACCATATATTTT,CASRRALSGNTIYF
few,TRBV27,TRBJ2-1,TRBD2,TGTGCCAGCAGTTTCCCCGGGACTAGTGCCAATGAGCAGTTCTTC,CASSFPGTSANEQFF
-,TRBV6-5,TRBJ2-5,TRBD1,TGTGCCAGCAGTTACCCTGGGGGACAGGGGGGAGGAGAGACCCAGTACTTC,CASSYPGGQGGGETQYF
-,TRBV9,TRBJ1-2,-,TGTGCCAGCAGCGTAGGTGGGGGGTCACAGGCGAGTGGCTACACCTTC,CASSVGGGSQASGYTF
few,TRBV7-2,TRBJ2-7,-,TGTGCCAGCAGCTTAGTTAGGGGCGGCTCCTACGAGCAGTACTTC,CASSLVRGGSYEQYF
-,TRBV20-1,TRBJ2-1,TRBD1,TGCAGCGCTAGAGGTCCCAGGGGGCTTCTCGATGAGCAGTTCTTC,CSARGPRGLLDEQFF
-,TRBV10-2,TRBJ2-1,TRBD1,TGCGCCACCAAGGACAGGGCGGGCCGCTCCTACAATGAGCAGTTCTTC,CATKDRAGRSYNEQFF
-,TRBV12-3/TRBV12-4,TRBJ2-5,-,TGTGCCAGCAGTACCGTGGGGGCAGAGACCCAGTACTTC,CASSTVGAETQYF
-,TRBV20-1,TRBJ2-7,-,TGCAGTGCTACACCAAGGGTTTCCCAGCAGTACTTC,CSATPRVSQQYF
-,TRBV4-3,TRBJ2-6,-,TGCGCCAGCAGCCAAGATCGGGTACTCGGGGCCAACGTCCTGACTTTC,CASSQDRVLGANVLTF
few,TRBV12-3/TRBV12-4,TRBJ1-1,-,TGTGCCAGCACCGTCGCCGCTTACACTGAAGCTTTCTTT,CASTVAAYTEAFF
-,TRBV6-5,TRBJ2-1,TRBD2,TGTGCCAGCAGTTACCCCAGCGTTCGGACTAGCGGATTAAATGAGCAGTTCTTC,CASSYPSVRTSGLNEQFF
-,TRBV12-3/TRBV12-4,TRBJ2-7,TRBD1,TGTGCCAGCAGTTTTGGACAGGGATGGTCCTACGAGCAGTACTTC,CASSFGQGWSYEQYF
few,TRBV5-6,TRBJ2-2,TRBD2,TGTGCCAGCAGCTCCCGGGCTAGCGGAGCGAACACCGGGGAGCTGTTTTTT,CASSSRASGANTGELFF
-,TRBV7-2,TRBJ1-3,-,TGTGCCAGCAGCCCGGGACTGGTAAACACCATATATTTT,CASSPGLVNTIYF
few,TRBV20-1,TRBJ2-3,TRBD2,TGCAGTGCTAGCCTAGCGGGTAAAGATACGCAGTATTTT,CSASLAGKDTQYF
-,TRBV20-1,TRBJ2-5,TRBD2,TGCAGAGCTGAAACTAGCGTACAAGGGACCCAGTACTTC,CRAETSVQGTQYF
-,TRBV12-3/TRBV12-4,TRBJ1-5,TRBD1,TGTGCCAGCAGATTCCAAAGTGGGGACAGGCCCCTATCGTATAGCAATCAGCCCCAGCATTTT,CASRFQSGDRPLSYSNQPQHF
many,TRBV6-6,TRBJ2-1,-,TGTGCCAGCAGTAACCCTGTCCAGTTCTTC,CASSNPVQFF
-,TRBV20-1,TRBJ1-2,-,TGCAGTGCTATTGAGGGCTACTCTGGCTACACCTTC,CSAIEGYSGYTF
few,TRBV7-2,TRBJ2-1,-,TGTGCCAGCAGCCGCGGGACTCACTCCTACAATGAGCAGTTCTTC,CASSRGTHSYNEQFF
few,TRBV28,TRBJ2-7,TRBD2,TGTATAACTAGCGGGAAGTACGAGCAGTACTTC,CITSGKYEQYF
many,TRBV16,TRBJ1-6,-,TGTGCCAGCAGCCAATCCGCAGGTTCACCCCTCCACTTT,CASSQSAGSPLHF